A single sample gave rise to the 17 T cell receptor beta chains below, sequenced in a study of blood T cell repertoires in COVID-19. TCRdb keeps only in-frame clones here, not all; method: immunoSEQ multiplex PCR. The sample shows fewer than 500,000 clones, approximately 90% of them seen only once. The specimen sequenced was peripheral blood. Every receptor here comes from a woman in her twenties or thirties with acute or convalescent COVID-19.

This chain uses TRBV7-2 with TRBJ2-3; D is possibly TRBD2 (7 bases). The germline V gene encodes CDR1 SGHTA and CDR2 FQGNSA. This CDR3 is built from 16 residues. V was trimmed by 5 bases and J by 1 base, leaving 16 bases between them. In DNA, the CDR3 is TGTGCCAGCAGCCCGGGGGAGGGGGGCCGCACAGATACGCAGTATTTT. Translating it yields CASSPGEGGRTDTQYF.

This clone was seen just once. The CDR3 DNA is TGTGCCAGCAGCCTCGACAGGGATGGCTACACCTTC. Its translation: CASSLDRDGYTF. The V gene is TRBV7-9, the J gene TRBJ1-2, with TRBD1 matching 7 bases. Germline V lookup: CDR1 SEHNR, CDR2 FQNEAQ (reference sequence). The CDR3 is made up of 12 amino acids. V lost 5 bases and J lost 6; bases outside the gene matches: 3.

The CDR3 sequence is CASSTYGQEKETQYF. The CDR3 DNA follows: TGTGCCAGCAGTACCTACGGACAGGAGAAAGAGACCCAGTACTTC. The rearrangement uses TRBV27 and TRBJ2-5; 7 bases agree with TRBD1. The CDR3 runs to 15 residues. Germline lookup yields CDR1 MNHEY and CDR2 SMNVEV (reference sequence). Losses at the gene ends were 5 bases for V and 3 bases for J; bases not matched to a gene: 9.

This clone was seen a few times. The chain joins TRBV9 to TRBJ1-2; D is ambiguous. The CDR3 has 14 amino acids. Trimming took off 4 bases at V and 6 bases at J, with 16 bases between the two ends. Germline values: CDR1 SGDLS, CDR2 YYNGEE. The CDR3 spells CASSPNGGNNGYTF. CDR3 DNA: TGTGCCAGCAGCCCCAATGGAGGGAATAATGGCTACACCTTC.

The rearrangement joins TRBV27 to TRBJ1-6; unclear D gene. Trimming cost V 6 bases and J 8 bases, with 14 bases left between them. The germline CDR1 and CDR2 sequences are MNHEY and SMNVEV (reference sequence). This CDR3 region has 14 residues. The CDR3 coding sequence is TGTGCCAGCAGCCAGAGAGGGATTTATTCACCCCTCCACTTT. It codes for CASSQRGIYSPLHF.

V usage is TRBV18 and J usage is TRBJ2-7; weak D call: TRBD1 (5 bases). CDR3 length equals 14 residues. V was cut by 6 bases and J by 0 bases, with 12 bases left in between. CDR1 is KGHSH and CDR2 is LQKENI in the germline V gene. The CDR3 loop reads CASSQGRISYEQYF. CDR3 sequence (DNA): TGTGCCAGCTCCCAGGGCCGGATCTCCTACGAGCAGTACTTC.

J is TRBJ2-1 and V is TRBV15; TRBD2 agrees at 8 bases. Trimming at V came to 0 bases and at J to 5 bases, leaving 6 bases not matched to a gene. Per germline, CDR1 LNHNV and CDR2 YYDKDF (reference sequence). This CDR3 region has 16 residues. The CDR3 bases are TGTGCCACCAGCAGAGAGGGTAGCGGGGCACACAATGAGCAGTTCTTC. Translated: CATSREGSGAHNEQFF.

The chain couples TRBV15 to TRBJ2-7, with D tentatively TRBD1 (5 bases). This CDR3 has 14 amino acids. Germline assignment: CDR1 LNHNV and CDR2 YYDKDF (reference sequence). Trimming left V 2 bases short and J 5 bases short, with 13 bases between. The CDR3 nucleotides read TGTGCCACCAGCAGAAGGCAGGGCCACCACGAGCAGTACTTC. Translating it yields CATSRRQGHHEQYF.

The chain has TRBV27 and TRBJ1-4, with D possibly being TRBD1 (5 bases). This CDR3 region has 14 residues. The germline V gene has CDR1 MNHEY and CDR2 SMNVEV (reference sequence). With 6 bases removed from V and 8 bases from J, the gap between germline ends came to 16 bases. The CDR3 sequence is CASSQDPAGEKLFF. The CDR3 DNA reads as TGTGCCAGCAGCCAGGACCCAGCAGGGGAAAAACTGTTTTTT.

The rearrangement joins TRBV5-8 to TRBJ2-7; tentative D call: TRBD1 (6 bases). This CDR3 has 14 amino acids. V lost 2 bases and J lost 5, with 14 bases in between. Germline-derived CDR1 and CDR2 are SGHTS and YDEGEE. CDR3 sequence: CASSFQGNYHEQYF. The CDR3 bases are TGTGCCAGCAGCTTCCAGGGGAATTACCACGAGCAGTACTTC.

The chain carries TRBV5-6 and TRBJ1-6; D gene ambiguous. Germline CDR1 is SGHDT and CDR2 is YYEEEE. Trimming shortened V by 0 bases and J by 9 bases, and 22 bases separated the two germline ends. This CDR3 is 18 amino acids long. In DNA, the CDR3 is TGTGCCAGCAGCTTGGCTCCCGCGGGTTATACAGATGGTTCACCCCTCCACTTT. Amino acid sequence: CASSLAPAGYTDGSPLHF.

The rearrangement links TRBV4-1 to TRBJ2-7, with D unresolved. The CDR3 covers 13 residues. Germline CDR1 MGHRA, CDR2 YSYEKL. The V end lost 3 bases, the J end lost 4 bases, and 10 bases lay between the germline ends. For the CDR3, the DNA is TGCGCCAGCAGCCAGGCTGAAGAATACGAGCAGTACTTC. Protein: CASSQAEEYEQYF.

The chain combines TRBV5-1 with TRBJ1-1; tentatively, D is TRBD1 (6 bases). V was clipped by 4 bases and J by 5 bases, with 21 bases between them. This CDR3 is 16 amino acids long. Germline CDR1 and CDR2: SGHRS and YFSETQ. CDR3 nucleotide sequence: TGCGCCAGCAGCCCTCAGTTACAGGGTGGTGGGACTGAAGCTTTCTTT. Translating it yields CASSPQLQGGGTEAFF.

The CDR3 DNA reads as TGTGCCAGCAGGAGGACAGGGGCCAACGTCCTGACTTTC. Its protein product is CASRRTGANVLTF. This chain links TRBV7-3 with TRBJ2-6, with a weak D call TRBD1 (5 bases). There are 13 residues in the CDR3. Germline assignment: CDR1 SGHTA and CDR2 FQGTGA. The V end was cut by 6 bases, the J end by 4 bases, with 7 bases between.

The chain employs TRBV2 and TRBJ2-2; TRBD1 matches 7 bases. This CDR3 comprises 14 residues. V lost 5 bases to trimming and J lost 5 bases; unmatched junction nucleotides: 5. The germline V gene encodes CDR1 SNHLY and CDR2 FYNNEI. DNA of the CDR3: TGTGCCAGCAGTTTCAACAGGGGAACCGGGGAGCTGTTTTTT. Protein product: CASSFNRGTGELFF.

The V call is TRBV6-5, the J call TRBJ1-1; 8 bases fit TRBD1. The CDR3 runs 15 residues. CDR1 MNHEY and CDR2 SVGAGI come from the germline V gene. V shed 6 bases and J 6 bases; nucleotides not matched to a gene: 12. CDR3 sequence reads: CASSLRGRGVAEAFF. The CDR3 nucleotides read TGTGCCAGCAGCCTCAGGGGGCGCGGGGTTGCTGAAGCTTTCTTT.

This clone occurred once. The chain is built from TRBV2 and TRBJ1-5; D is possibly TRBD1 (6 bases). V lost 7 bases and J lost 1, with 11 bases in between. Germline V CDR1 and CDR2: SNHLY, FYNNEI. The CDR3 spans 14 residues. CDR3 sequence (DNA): TGTGCCAGCACCTACAGGGCGAGCAATCAGCCCCAGCATTTT. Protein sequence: CASTYRASNQPQHF.